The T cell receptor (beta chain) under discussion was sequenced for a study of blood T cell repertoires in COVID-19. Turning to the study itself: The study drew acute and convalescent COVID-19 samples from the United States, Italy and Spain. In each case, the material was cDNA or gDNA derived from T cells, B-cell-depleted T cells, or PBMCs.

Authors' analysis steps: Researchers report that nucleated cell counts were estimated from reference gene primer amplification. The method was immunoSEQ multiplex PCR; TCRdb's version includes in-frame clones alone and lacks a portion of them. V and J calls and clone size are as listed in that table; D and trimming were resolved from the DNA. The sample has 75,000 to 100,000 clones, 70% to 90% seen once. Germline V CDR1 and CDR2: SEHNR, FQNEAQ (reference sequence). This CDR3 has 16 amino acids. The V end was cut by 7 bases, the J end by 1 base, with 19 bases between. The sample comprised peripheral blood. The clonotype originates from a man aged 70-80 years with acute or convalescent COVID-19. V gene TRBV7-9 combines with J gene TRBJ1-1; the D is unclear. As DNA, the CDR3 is TGTGCCAGCATCCCCGGGTCTACGACGGAGAACACTGAAGCTTTCTTT. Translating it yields CASIPGSTTENTEAFF.